Listed below are T cell receptor beta chains from one sample, sequenced in a study of blood T cell repertoires in COVID-19. TCRdb's table, derived via immunoSEQ multiplex PCR, lists solely in-frame clones and lacks some. The repertoire holds about 140,000 clones, with roughly 85% as singletons. The sample consisted of peripheral blood. Receptor source: a man aged 50 to 59 with acute or convalescent COVID-19. CDR3s include the opening cysteine and the closing phenylalanine or tryptophan. D genes are given only for firm matches. Not all rows give a size; the values are once, few, many and, for expanded clones, a class.

CDR3 protein: CSVDGQGDGYTF
CDR3 DNA: TGCAGCGTTGATGGACAGGGGGATGGCTACACCTTC
V gene: TRBV29-1
J gene: TRBJ1-2
clone size: NA
D gene: TRBD1

CDR3 protein: CASSYSDRGTYEQYF
CDR3 DNA: TGTGCCAGCAGTTACTCGGACAGGGGTACATACGAGCAGTACTTC
V gene: TRBV6-2/TRBV6-3
J gene: TRBJ2-7
clone size: NA
D gene: TRBD1

CDR3 protein: CSVMTGANTEAFF
CDR3 DNA: TGCAGCGTCATGACAGGGGCGAACACTGAAGCTTTCTTT
V gene: TRBV29-1
J gene: TRBJ1-1
clone size: NA
D gene: TRBD1

CDR3 protein: CASSLSSGWGEDTQYF
CDR3 DNA: TGTGCCAGCAGCCTTAGTAGCGGGTGGGGGGAAGATACGCAGTATTTT
V gene: TRBV9
J gene: TRBJ2-3
clone size: NA
D gene: TRBD2

CDR3 protein: CAASSAKNIQYF
CDR3 DNA: TGTGCCGCGTCATCTGCCAAAAACATTCAGTACTTC
V gene: TRBV10-3
J gene: TRBJ2-4
clone size: few
D gene: NA

CDR3 protein: CASSYGTSGGRKTQYF
CDR3 DNA: TGTGCCAGCAGCTATGGGACTAGCGGGGGGCGGAAGACCCAGTACTTC
V gene: TRBV13
J gene: TRBJ2-5
clone size: NA
D gene: TRBD2

CDR3 protein: CASSLGQGGTSYEKLFF
CDR3 DNA: TGTGCCAGCAGCCTGGGACAGGGGGGGACTTCTTATGAAAAACTGTTTTTT
V gene: TRBV5-4
J gene: TRBJ1-4
clone size: once
D gene: TRBD1

CDR3 protein: CASSEGLALTQYF
CDR3 DNA: TGTGCCAGCAGCGAAGGACTAGCATTGACCCAGTACTTC
V gene: TRBV3-1/TRBV3-2
J gene: TRBJ2-5
clone size: once
D gene: TRBD2

CDR3 protein: CASGALQGSGELFF
CDR3 DNA: TGCGCCAGCGGGGCGCTACAGGGATCCGGGGAGCTGTTTTTT
V gene: TRBV10-2
J gene: TRBJ2-2
clone size: NA
D gene: NA

CDR3 protein: CASSFRGRGQPQHF
CDR3 DNA: TGTGCCAGCAGTTTCCGTGGCCGGGGTCAGCCCCAGCATTTT
V gene: TRBV28
J gene: TRBJ1-5
clone size: few
D gene: NA

CDR3 protein: CAWSVGTGGSGNTIYF
CDR3 DNA: TGTGCCTGGAGTGTAGGGACAGGGGGCTCTGGAAACACCATATATTTT
V gene: TRBV30
J gene: TRBJ1-3
clone size: once
D gene: TRBD1

CDR3 protein: CASWDSYNEQFF
CDR3 DNA: TGTGCCAGCTGGGACAGTTACAATGAGCAGTTCTTC
V gene: TRBV28
J gene: TRBJ2-1
clone size: few
D gene: TRBD1

CDR3 protein: CASSPRDRGPETQYF
CDR3 DNA: TGTGCCAGCAGCCCTCGGGACAGGGGGCCGGAGACCCAGTACTTC
V gene: TRBV21-1
J gene: TRBJ2-5
clone size: NA
D gene: NA

CDR3 protein: CASSVTGAISYEQYF
CDR3 DNA: TGTGCCAGCAGTGTGACAGGGGCGATCTCCTACGAGCAGTACTTC
V gene: TRBV27
J gene: TRBJ2-7
clone size: NA
D gene: TRBD1

CDR3 protein: CASRPRDRDVYGYTF
CDR3 DNA: TGTGCCAGCAGGCCCCGGGACAGGGATGTCTATGGCTACACCTTC
V gene: TRBV28
J gene: TRBJ1-2
clone size: NA
D gene: TRBD1

CDR3 protein: CASSLRLTLGWTGELFF
CDR3 DNA: TGTGCCAGCAGCTTACGCTTGACACTAGGTTGGACCGGGGAGCTGTTTTTT
V gene: TRBV11-3
J gene: TRBJ2-2
clone size: once
D gene: NA

CDR3 protein: CASSSGQSTNEKLFF
CDR3 DNA: TGTGCCAGCAGCTCCGGACAGTCAACTAATGAAAAACTGTTTTTT
V gene: TRBV7-9
J gene: TRBJ1-4
clone size: few
D gene: NA

CDR3 protein: CAAQTTGNQPQHF
CDR3 DNA: TGTGCCGCCCAGACTACAGGCAATCAGCCCCAGCATTTT
V gene: TRBV10-3
J gene: TRBJ1-5
clone size: NA
D gene: NA

CDR3 protein: CASSEPYRGRETQYF
CDR3 DNA: TGTGCCAGCAGTGAACCCTACAGGGGCAGGGAGACCCAGTACTTC
V gene: TRBV6-1
J gene: TRBJ2-5
clone size: NA
D gene: TRBD1

CDR3 protein: CASTPGQGIANEKLFF
CDR3 DNA: TGTGCCAGCACCCCAGGACAGGGTATCGCTAATGAAAAACTGTTTTTT
V gene: TRBV6-6
J gene: TRBJ1-4
clone size: NA
D gene: TRBD1

CDR3 protein: CASSQDPVPTEGNTIYF
CDR3 DNA: TGTGCCAGCAGCCAAGACCCCGTCCCGACAGAAGGAAACACCATATATTTT
V gene: TRBV3-1/TRBV3-2
J gene: TRBJ1-3
clone size: NA
D gene: NA

CDR3 protein: CATSREGQGLFYGYTF
CDR3 DNA: TGTGCCACCAGCAGAGAGGGGCAGGGCTTGTTTTATGGCTACACCTTC
V gene: TRBV15
J gene: TRBJ1-2
clone size: few
D gene: NA

CDR3 protein: CASSRQWAGQPQHF
CDR3 DNA: TGCGCCAGCAGCCGGCAGTGGGCGGGTCAGCCCCAGCATTTT
V gene: TRBV4-1
J gene: TRBJ1-5
clone size: once
D gene: NA

CDR3 protein: CASSPYTDTQYF
CDR3 DNA: TGTGCCAGCAGCCCCTACACAGATACGCAGTATTTT
V gene: TRBV7-6
J gene: TRBJ2-3
clone size: NA
D gene: NA

CDR3 protein: CAWNPTGGIRAFF
CDR3 DNA: TGTGCCTGGAACCCGACAGGGGGCATTCGGGCTTTCTTT
V gene: TRBV30
J gene: TRBJ1-1
clone size: NA
D gene: TRBD1

CDR3 protein: CASSVAGGRNTIYF
CDR3 DNA: TGTGCCAGCAGCGTAGCAGGGGGCAGAAACACCATATATTTT
V gene: TRBV9
J gene: TRBJ1-3
clone size: NA
D gene: TRBD1